Each of the 10 T cell receptor beta chains below was sequenced from the same sample in a study of cytomegalovirus exposure and HLA in healthy donors (dated by TCRdb to 2016 to 2017). The method behind the library was the immunoSEQ multiplex PCR assay. The multiplex PCR relied on a mix of 60 forward primers for TCR Vbeta segments and 13 reverse primers for TCR Jbeta segments. The table was pulled from immuneACCESS by TCRdb, which kept in-frame rearrangements only. Such tables lose some clones; where checked, under half of the loss comes from unresolved V genes, and the rest has no known cause. The sample profile shows roughly 100,000 clones; around 67% of them were found once. The ten largest clonotypes hold roughly 3.3% of the sample. The sequencing sample was made of PBMCs. The receptor set was obtained from a woman in her forties or fifties in good health and CMV-seronegative.

The table lists this clone with a few counts. The CDR3 spells CASSLYSYEGYGYTF. The CDR3 DNA is TGTGCCAGCAGTCTATACAGCTACGAGGGCTATGGCTACACCTTC. The chain joins TRBV6-1 to TRBJ1-2; no clear D gene. The CDR3 sequence is 15 residues long. Germline CDR1 MNHNS, CDR2 SASEGT. V was pared by 5 bases and J by 4 bases, with 17 bases between.

This chain connects TRBV7-8 to TRBJ2-7; D possibly corresponds to TRBD2 (6 bases). The CDR3 loop spans 13 amino acids. Germline CDR1 reads SGHVS; CDR2 reads FQNEAQ. Trimming shortened V by 1 base and J by 5 bases, and 9 bases separated the two germline ends. The CDR3 coding sequence is TGTGCCAGCAGCTTAGGGAGGGCCAACGAGCAGTACTTC. It translates to CASSLGRANEQYF.

The chain carries TRBV7-3 and TRBJ2-3; 8 positions match TRBD2. V lost 5 bases to trimming and J lost 4 bases; unmatched junction nucleotides: 5. From germline, CDR1 is SGHTA and CDR2 FQGTGA. The CDR3 covers 14 residues. CDR3 protein: CASSRGTSSDTQYF. DNA for the CDR3: TGTGCCAGCAGCCGAGGGACTAGTTCAGATACGCAGTATTTT. Filled out from reference TRBV7-3 and TRBJ2-3, the complete variable domain reads GAGVSQTPSNKVTEKGKYVELRCDPISGHTALYWYRQSLGQGPEFLIYFQGTGAADDSGLPNDRFFAVRPEGSVSTLKIQRTERGDSAVYLCASSRGTSSDTQYFGPGTRLTVL.

V usage is TRBV11-2 and J usage is TRBJ1-2, with 8 bases identical to TRBD1. Germline V gene data show CDR1 as SGHAT and CDR2 as FQNNGV. V gave up 5 bases and J gave up 8 bases; unmatched junction bases: 4. The CDR3 sequence is 12 residues long. Here the CDR3 reads CASSTDRGGYTF. CDR3 sequence (DNA): TGTGCCAGCAGCACAGACAGGGGAGGCTACACCTTC.

The chain carries TRBV4-3 and TRBJ2-3, with 10 positions matching TRBD1. This CDR3 is 16 amino acids long. The germline V gene has CDR1 LGHNA and CDR2 YSLEER. Trimming took 3 bases from V and 5 from J; bases not matched to a gene: 8. Here the CDR3 reads CASSHPLGQGRDTQYF. The CDR3 DNA reads as TGCGCCAGCAGCCACCCCCTGGGACAGGGGAGAGATACGCAGTATTTT.

A few counts support this clone. The J gene is TRBJ2-7, the V gene TRBV7-2, with TRBD1 identical over 9 bases. Germline values: CDR1 SGHTA, CDR2 FQGNSA. With 4 bases clipped from V and 3 bases from J, the junction kept 1 base outside the gene matches. The CDR3 sequence is 13 residues long. CDR3 region: CASSSDRGYEQYF. In DNA, the CDR3 is TGTGCCAGCAGCTCGGACAGGGGCTACGAGCAGTACTTC.

The count of this clone is one. The chain combines TRBV19 with TRBJ2-1; the match to TRBD1 covers 8 bases. This CDR3 region has 13 residues. CDR1 LNHDA and CDR2 SQIVND come from the germline V gene (reference sequence). Losses at the gene ends were 7 bases for V and 7 bases for J; bases not matched to a gene: 6. The CDR3 nucleotides read TGTGCCAGTAACCCGGACAGGGCAAATGAGCAGTTCTTC. It translates to CASNPDRANEQFF.

The genes are TRBV2 and TRBJ1-2; no clear D gene. Trimming took 2 bases from V and 6 from J, leaving 16 bases between them. CDR1 and CDR2 from the germline V gene are SNHLY and FYNNEI. There are 15 residues in the CDR3. Here the CDR3 reads CASSEYTSAKNGYTF. In DNA, the CDR3 is TGTGCCAGCAGTGAATACACCTCTGCAAAGAATGGCTACACCTTC.

The rearrangement joins TRBV10-3 to TRBJ1-5; a weak D match, TRBD1 (5 bases). The CDR3 is 14 amino acids. Germline assignment: CDR1 ENHRY and CDR2 SYGVKD. V was pared by 8 bases and J by 0 bases, with 11 bases between. The CDR3 region is CAIGEGYSNQPQHF. CDR3 nucleotides: TGTGCCATCGGGGAGGGGTATAGCAATCAGCCCCAGCATTTT.

The V gene is TRBV4-2, the J gene TRBJ2-7, with D perhaps TRBD1 (5 bases). The CDR3 loop spans 15 amino acids. The ends were cut back, 1 base at V and 5 bases at J, with 15 bases in the middle. Germline CDR1 and CDR2: LGHNA and YNFKEQ. CDR3 sequence reads: CASSQVAGSRHEQYF. CDR3 sequence (DNA): TGTGCCAGCAGCCAAGTGGCAGGGTCGAGGCACGAGCAGTACTTC.